One sample yielded the 5 T cell receptor beta chains listed below, sequenced in a study of Graves' ophthalmopathy and Graves' hyperthyroidism. As the template, RNA transcripts were used to amplify TCR beta CDR3 regions. Scientists carried out first-round RT-PCR using HTBI primers and then a second-round multiplex PCR. MiXCR, run by TCRdb on the multiplex PCR reads, gives a single entry per CDR3 protein. This sample has about 740,000 distinct CDR3 sequences; roughly 40% occur once, and the top ten carry approximately 43%. Sample: peripheral blood. The receptors were gathered from an adult man with Graves' ophthalmopathy.

This clonotype was found many times. J is TRBJ1-2 and V is TRBV25-1, with unresolved D. Germline CDR1 reads MGHDK; CDR2 reads SYGVNS. This CDR3 is 13 amino acids long. Deletions cut 6 bases from V and 0 bases from J, with 8 bases between. For the CDR3, the DNA is TGTGCCAGCAGCAGAGTCGCTAACTATGGCTACACCTTC. The encoded protein is CASSRVANYGYTF.

V and J are TRBV6-1 and TRBJ1-1; TRBD1 is a possible D gene (6 bases). This CDR3 contains 14 residues. Germline lookup yields CDR1 MNHNS and CDR2 SASEGT. The V gene lost 3 bases and the J gene lost 4 bases, with 12 bases spanning the gap. Written as DNA, the CDR3 is TGTGCCAGCAGTGACAGGGGTTGGGGCACTGAAGCTTTCTTT. This translates into CASSDRGWGTEAFF.

Only a few counts were recorded for this clonotype. The genes are TRBV4-3 and TRBJ2-7, with 10 bases aligning to TRBD2. V shed 2 bases and J 5 bases; nucleotides not matched to a gene: 9. Germline CDR1 and CDR2: LGHNA and YSLEER. The CDR3 is 16 residues long. Here the CDR3 reads CASSQNLAGVSHEQYF. CDR3 bases: TGCGCCAGCAGCCAAAACCTAGCGGGAGTTAGTCACGAGCAGTACTTC.

In its sample, this clonotype was seen many times. The V call is TRBV11-2, the J call TRBJ2-7; no clear D. Germline values: CDR1 SGHAT, CDR2 FQNNGV. Trimming left V 1 base short and J 4 bases short, with 8 bases between. The CDR3 totals 13 residues. This chain's CDR3 is CASSLVVGYEQYF. Written as DNA, the CDR3 is TGTGCCAGCAGCTTAGTGGTGGGATACGAGCAGTACTTC.

Ten or more counts support this clonotype. The chain couples TRBV9 to TRBJ1-4; maybe TRBD1 (6 bases). Germline V CDR1 and CDR2: SGDLS, YYNGEE. Trimming removed 4 bases from V and 8 bases from J, with 15 bases in between. The CDR3 extends over 14 amino acids. The CDR3 spells CASSPDSFGEKLFF. Written as DNA, the CDR3 is TGTGCCAGCAGCCCGGACAGTTTCGGCGAAAAACTGTTTTTT.